Sequencing of this T cell receptor (beta chain) was carried out in a study of human T cells and chemical hapten exposure (dated by TCRdb to the early 2020s). A note on the overall study: For sensitization, 2% DPC in acetone was applied to a 2 cm by 2 cm area of upper inner arm skin. Throughout the approximately 24-week study period, patients were also given weekly therapeutic DPC doses on the scalp. Patch testing was done on the upper back using Finn chambers containing 0.01% DPC, and results were scored after 6 days according to International Contact Dermatitis Research Group standards. The mostly female patient cohort included alopecia areata with under or over 50% scalp involvement, alopecia totalis and alopecia universalis. The libraries were sequenced as a pool, and the TCR yield per sample differed mostly because of small variations in library volumes within the pool. Peripheral blood TCR repertoire changes were tracked in vivo in alopecia patients during primary and secondary sensitization to the hapten diphenylcyclopropenone (DPC). Blood samples were taken from patients before sensitization (week 0) and at 2, 6 and about 24 weeks after DPC sensitization. Approximately 30 alopecia patients provided blood for TCR sequencing at one to four time points (pre-sensitization, 2, 6 and 24 weeks).

The time point label of this sample denotes: pre-sensitization, week 0. The sample's treatment or condition label, decoded: therapeutic diphenylcyclopropenone sensitization with weekly scalp DPC. At every patch-test visit, the blood draw took place before the patch test was put on. To be eligible, patients had to be aged 18 to 70, diagnosed with alopecia and judged suitable for DPC therapy, while pregnant patients were excluded. Total RNA was extracted from unfractionated whole blood that had been collected in Tempus Blood RNA tubes. The method behind the library was RACE. Sequenced using a NextSeq 500. During library preparation, unique molecular identifiers were attached to individual cDNA molecules so that TCRs could be counted in a quantitative, reproducible way. From each blood RNA sample, both TCR alpha and TCR beta chains were sequenced. As for the authors' bioinformatics: Samples had a median of around 92,000 TCRs, with a range from about 23,224 to 690,600. The Decombinator software suite was used to annotate the V, J and CDR3 of the TCR reads. For the PS versus PT1 abundance plots, all samples were subsampled to the same number of TCRs (28,000). TCRs were defined as expanded if absent before sensitization and observed at least eight times at the 2-week time point. The raw public data were reprocessed by TCRdb itself: fastp quality trimming at Q25, MiXCR clonotype calling, in-frame beta chains only. Rows with a matching CDR3 protein are joined into one entry that keeps the most common DNA and genes. The V and J calls were determined by TCRdb, not by the authors. The sample has more than 100,000 distinct CDR3 sequences on record, less than 15% of them singletons. Of the sample, about 3% is held by the ten largest clones.

This clonotype was seen many times. The antigen this receptor binds is unknown. No per-base quality is available; no much larger clone lies one base away. The CDR3 sequence holds 17 residues, the cysteine and phenylalanine included. The only DNA kept is the CDR3, 51 bases in frame from the first base. V and J are trimmed by 5 bases and 0 bases, and the gene matches miss 7 bases of the junction. Summary of the overall study and its limitations: After repeated subsampling, changes were observed in the strength of the expansion versus patch-test correlation and in the threshold at which the correlation became significant. Because all patients had alopecia, a presumed autoimmune disease, the immune response of the patients might differ from that of healthy individuals. A positive correlation was found between the number of PT1 expanded TCRs and patch test score, with significance reached at thresholds 8, 16 and 32 but not 4. DPC sensitization did not change how many TCRs were above 1 in 1000 frequency, and no evidence was found of alterations in global repertoire structure. Expanded TCRs formed significantly more large CDR3 similarity clusters than pre-sensitization or healthy control sets, consistent with antigen-driven responses.

This receptor was taken from a woman between 18 and 29 years old with alopecia areata. Some clones in this sample may be carry-over from other donors' samples. The chain was built from TRBV12-3 or TRBV12-4 and TRBJ1-6; TRBD1 matches 7 bases in the middle. The input for sequencing was whole blood, taken in connection with sensitization to the hapten diphenylcyclopropenone (DPC). The DNA is TGTGCCAGCAGTCCAGACAGGGCGAGCTCCTATAATTCACCCCTCCACTTT. Its protein product is CASSPDRASSYNSPLHF.